This passage covers 11 T cell receptor beta chains from one sample sequenced in a study of T-cell memory formation after mild COVID-19. A single record per CDR3 protein comes from TCRdb applying MiXCR to the 5' RACE reads. The sample gives 450,000 or so distinct CDR3 sequences, roughly 25% of which show up once; around an eighth is in the top ten. Sequencing was performed on PBMCs or a T cell subset sorted from them (not recorded which). The receptors shown here come from an adult woman who had mild COVID-19 (a few samples of this study predate the infection). Cell type and time point are not known.

This clonotype was detected many times. This chain links TRBV7-9 with TRBJ2-2; 9 bases match TRBD1. Per germline, CDR1 SEHNR and CDR2 FQNEAQ (reference sequence). The J segment lost 3 bases and the V segment lost 5 bases, leaving 4 bases of the junction unmatched. The CDR3 runs 15 residues. Here the CDR3 reads CASSPWTGDTGELFF. Here the CDR3 DNA reads TGTGCCAGCAGCCCGTGGACAGGGGACACCGGGGAGCTGTTTTTT.

The chain has TRBV3-1 and TRBJ2-7; D remains ambiguous. Per the germline V gene, CDR1 is LGHDT and CDR2 is YNNKEL (reference sequence). CDR3 size: 13 residues. Trimming shortened V by 6 bases and J by 0 bases, and 9 bases separated the two germline ends. CDR3 region: CASRTESSYEQYF. The CDR3 coding sequence is TGTGCCAGCAGGACTGAGAGCTCCTACGAGCAGTACTTC.

The gene calls are TRBV3-1 and TRBJ1-2; D remains unclear. This CDR3 has 15 residues. The germline V gene has CDR1 LGHDT and CDR2 YNNKEL (reference sequence). V was clipped by 4 bases and J by 1 base, with 13 bases between them. The CDR3 DNA is TGTGCCAGCAGCCCTCGGTCAGGACTTAACTATGGCTACACCTTC. Translation gives CASSPRSGLNYGYTF. The full variable domain, its missing parts supplied by reference TRBV3-1 and TRBJ1-2, is DTAVSQTPKYLVTQMGNDKSIKCEQNLGHDTMYWYKQDSKKFLKIMFSYNNKELIINETVPNRFSPKSPDKAHLNLHINSLELGDSAVYFCASSPRSGLNYGYTFGSGTRLTVV.

This clonotype was counted between two and nine times. The rearrangement joins TRBV2 to TRBJ2-7; D tentatively fits TRBD1 or TRBD2 (5 bases each). The CDR3 is 14 amino acids. Per germline, CDR1 SNHLY and CDR2 FYNNEI. The ends were cut back, 3 bases at V and 4 bases at J, with 13 bases in the middle. This CDR3 is CASSEGTLEYEQYF. CDR3 nucleotide sequence: TGTGCCAGCAGTGAGGGGACCCTCGAATACGAGCAGTACTTC.

The genes are TRBV20-1 and TRBJ1-1; D remains unclear. CDR1 and CDR2 (germline): DFQATT, SNEGSKA (reference sequence). The CDR3 is 13 amino acids. V lost 3 bases to trimming and J lost 3 bases, with 11 bases between them. The CDR3 nucleotides read TGCAGTGCTAGCACCAAACGGGACACTGAAGCTTTCTTT. The encoded protein is CSASTKRDTEAFF.

This clonotype was recorded a few times. The chain uses TRBV27 and TRBJ2-1; a possible D gene is TRBD1 (6 bases). The CDR3 sequence is 14 residues long. V was shortened by 0 bases and J by 7 bases, with 10 bases between the two germline ends. Germline lookup yields CDR1 MNHEY and CDR2 SMNVEV (reference sequence). As DNA, the CDR3 is TGTGCCAGCAGTTTATCGCACCAGGGGAATGAGCAGTTCTTC. It yields the protein CASSLSHQGNEQFF.

V gene TRBV20-1 combines with J gene TRBJ2-4; 7 bases agree with TRBD2. The junction had 8 bases not matched to a gene; V was cut back by 2 bases and J by 1 base. This CDR3 is built from 16 residues. The germline gives CDR1 DFQATT, CDR2 SNEGSKA (reference sequence). Written as DNA, the CDR3 is TGCAGTGCTAGAAGTAAACGGGGGGATGCCAAAAACATTCAGTACTTC. This gives the protein CSARSKRGDAKNIQYF.

This chain joins TRBV18 and TRBJ2-7, with D possibly matching TRBD2 (5 bases). In germline, CDR1 is KGHSH, CDR2 LQKENI. This CDR3 is built from 14 residues. Trimming left V 1 base short and J 0 bases short, with 7 bases between. The CDR3 DNA reads TGTGCCAGCTCACCACAGCGGAGCTCCTACGAGCAGTACTTC. Its translation is CASSPQRSSYEQYF.

This clonotype showed up many times. The rearrangement uses TRBV7-9 and TRBJ2-7; D gene unclear. The CDR3 sequence is 12 residues long. V was shortened by 3 bases and J by 4 bases, with 7 bases between the two germline ends. The germline V gene has CDR1 SEHNR and CDR2 FQNEAQ (reference sequence). CDR3 nucleotides: TGTGCCAGCAGCTTCGCAGAATACGAGCAGTACTTC. This gives the protein CASSFAEYEQYF. Drawing the rest from reference TRBV7-9 and TRBJ2-7, the complete variable domain is DTGVSQNPRHKITKRGQNVTFRCDPISEHNRLYWYRQTLGQGPEFLTYFQNEAQLEKSRLLSDRFSAERPKGSFSTLEIQRTEQGDSAMYLCASSFAEYEQYFGPGTRLTVT.

The chain recombines TRBV4-3 with TRBJ1-1, with 8 positions matching TRBD1. V was clipped by 5 bases and J by 0 bases; unmatched bases: 8. Germline V CDR1 and CDR2: LGHNA, YSLEER. CDR3 size: 16 residues. The chain's CDR3 is CASSENLGQVNTEAFF. DNA for the CDR3: TGCGCCAGCAGCGAAAATCTGGGACAGGTGAACACTGAAGCTTTCTTT.

CDR3 nucleotides: TGCAGTGCTATTTCCGGGGGCGCCTATAATTCACCCCTCCACTTT. Translated, it gives CSAISGGAYNSPLHF. The V gene is TRBV20-1, the J gene TRBJ1-6; possible D gene TRBD1, 6 bases. V was cut by 4 bases and J by 2 bases, with 12 bases left in between. The CDR3 has 15 residues. CDR1 and CDR2 from the germline V gene are DFQATT and SNEGSKA (reference sequence).